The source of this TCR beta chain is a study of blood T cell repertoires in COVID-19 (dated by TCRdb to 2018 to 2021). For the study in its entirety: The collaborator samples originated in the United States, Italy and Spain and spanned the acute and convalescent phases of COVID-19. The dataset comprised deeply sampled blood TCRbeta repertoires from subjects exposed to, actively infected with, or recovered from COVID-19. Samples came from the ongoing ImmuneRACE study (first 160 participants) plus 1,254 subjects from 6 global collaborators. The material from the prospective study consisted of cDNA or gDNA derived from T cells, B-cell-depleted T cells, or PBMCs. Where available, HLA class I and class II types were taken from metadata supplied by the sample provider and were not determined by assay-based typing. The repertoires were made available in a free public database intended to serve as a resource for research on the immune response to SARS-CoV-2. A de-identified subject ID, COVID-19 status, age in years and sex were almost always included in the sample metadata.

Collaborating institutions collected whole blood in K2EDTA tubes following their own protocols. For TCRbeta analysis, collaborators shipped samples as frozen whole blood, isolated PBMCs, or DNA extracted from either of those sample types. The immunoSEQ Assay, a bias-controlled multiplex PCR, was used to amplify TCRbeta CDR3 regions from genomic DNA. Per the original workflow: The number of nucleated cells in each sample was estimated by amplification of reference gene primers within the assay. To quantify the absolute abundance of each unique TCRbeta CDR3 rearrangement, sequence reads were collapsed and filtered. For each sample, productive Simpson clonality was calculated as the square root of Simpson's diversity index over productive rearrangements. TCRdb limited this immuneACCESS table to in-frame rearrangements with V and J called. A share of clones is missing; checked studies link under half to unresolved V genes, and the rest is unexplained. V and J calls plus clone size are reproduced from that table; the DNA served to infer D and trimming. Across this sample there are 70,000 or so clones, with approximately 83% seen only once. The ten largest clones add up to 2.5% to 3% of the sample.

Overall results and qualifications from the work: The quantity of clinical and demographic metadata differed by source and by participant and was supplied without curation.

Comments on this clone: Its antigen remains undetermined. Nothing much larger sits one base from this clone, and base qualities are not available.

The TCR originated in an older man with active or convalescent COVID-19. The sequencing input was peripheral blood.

The CDR3 is CASSPGTRESSGQYF. The nucleotide sequence reads as follows: TGTGCCAGTAGCCCCGGGACTAGGGAAAGTAGTGGGCAGTACTTC. This receptor chain uses TRBV19 and TRBJ2-7, with 8 junctional bases fitting TRBD2. Sequences LNHDA (CDR1) and SQIVND (CDR2) are obtained from the germline V gene (reference sequence). Unmatched junction bases come to 16, with V trimmed by 6 bases and J by 9 bases. Its CDR3 holds 15 amino acids, cysteine through phenylalanine. The sequence is cut down to CDR3 DNA, 45 bases in frame from base 1. Reference TRBV19 and TRBJ2-7 proteins supply the regions before and after the CDR3; the full variable domain is: DGGITQSPKYLFRKEGQNVTLSCEQNLNHDAMYWYRQDPGQGLRLIYYSQIVNDFQKGDIAEGYSVSREKKESFPLTVTSAQKNPTAFYLCASSPGTRESSGQYFGPGTRLTVT.